This passage covers 27 T cell receptor beta chains from one sample sequenced in a study of cytomegalovirus exposure and HLA in healthy donors. Sequencing used immunoSEQ multiplex PCR; TCRdb keeps in-frame clones, though not all of them. The top ten hold about 3.9% of the sample, which has some 74,000 clones, roughly 93% seen once. Sequences were obtained from PBMCs. Receptor source: a woman aged 30 to 39 in good health and CMV-seronegative.

DNA for the CDR3: TGTGCCAGCAGCTCCAACAGGGCAGCTAACTATGGCTACACCTTC. Translated: CASSSNRAANYGYTF. The V and J genes are TRBV6-5 and TRBJ1-2; TRBD1 might be the D (6 bases). Germline V lookup: CDR1 MNHEY, CDR2 SVGAGI. This CDR3 contains 15 residues. Trimming took off 6 bases at V and 0 bases at J, with 14 bases between the two ends.

This chain uses TRBV4-3 with TRBJ1-4; TRBD1 might be the D (5 bases). This CDR3 region has 16 residues. Germline V CDR1 and CDR2: LGHNA, YSLEER. V lost 0 bases to trimming and J lost 8 bases, with 16 bases between them. In DNA form, the CDR3 reads TGCGCCAGCAGCCAAGATGGGGCAGCGGGATTGGAAAAACTGTTTTTT. Amino acid sequence: CASSQDGAAGLEKLFF.

The chain recombines TRBV10-3 with TRBJ2-3, with a possible D match to TRBD1 (5 bases). The germline V and J ends were trimmed by 2 bases and 0 bases, with 9 bases remaining between them. Per germline, CDR1 ENHRY and CDR2 SYGVKD. The CDR3 is 15 amino acids. CDR3 coding DNA: TGTGCCATCAGTGAGGGGGCAGGTAGCACAGATACGCAGTATTTT. This translates into CAISEGAGSTDTQYF.

The chain has TRBV6-1 and TRBJ1-3; D remains ambiguous. CDR3 length: 14 amino acids. The V end lost 7 bases, the J end lost 0 bases, and 10 bases lay between the germline ends. Germline values: CDR1 MNHNS, CDR2 SASEGT. CDR3 in amino acids: CASIALLSGNTIYF. The CDR3 DNA sequence: TGTGCCAGCATAGCCCTTCTCTCTGGAAACACCATATATTTT.

CDR3 in amino acids: CASSQVGQSYGYTF. CDR3 DNA: TGCGCCAGCAGCCAAGTGGGGCAGAGCTATGGCTACACCTTC. The chain carries TRBV4-3 and TRBJ1-2; a weak D match, TRBD1 (5 bases). The CDR3 extends over 14 amino acids. CDR1 and CDR2 from the germline V gene are LGHNA and YSLEER. Trimming left V 1 base short and J 4 bases short, with 10 bases between.

This rearrangement joins TRBV7-9 to TRBJ2-4, with 10 bases identical to TRBD2. Germline CDR1 SEHNR, CDR2 FQNEAQ (reference sequence). Trimming cost V 1 base and J 5 bases; bases outside gene matches: 2. The CDR3 covers 15 residues. The CDR3 bases are TGTGCCAGCAGCTTAGGAAGCGGGAGGGAAAACATTCAGTACTTC. It translates to CASSLGSGRENIQYF.

The chain links TRBV11-1 to TRBJ2-7; weak D call: TRBD2 (6 bases). Germline V CDR1 and CDR2: SGHAT, FQDESV (reference sequence). The length of the CDR3 is 16 residues. V was pared by 5 bases and J by 5 bases, with 22 bases between. The CDR3 sequence is CASSRLASSVRDEQYF. The CDR3 region has the DNA TGTGCCAGCAGCCGCCTCGCCTCTAGCGTCCGGGACGAGCAGTACTTC.

CDR3 coding DNA: TGTGCCAGCAGCCATTTAGCCGTTTCATACGAGCAGTACTTC. Its translation: CASSHLAVSYEQYF. The chain has TRBV13 and TRBJ2-7; D gene uncertain. Looked up from germline, CDR1 is PRHDT and CDR2 is FYEKMQ (reference sequence). V shed 5 bases and J shed 4 bases, with 15 bases lying between them. CDR3 size: 14 residues.

V is TRBV19 and J is TRBJ1-5, with unresolved D. CDR3 length: 14 residues. The V and J ends lost 3 bases and 3 bases respectively, with 9 bases between them. The V gene's germline CDR1 is LNHDA and CDR2 SQIVND (reference sequence). The CDR3 sequence: CASSIVGVNQPQHF. The CDR3 region has the DNA TGTGCCAGTAGTATTGTCGGGGTCAATCAGCCCCAGCATTTT. The variable domain in full, completed from reference TRBV19 and TRBJ1-5, reads DGGITQSPKYLFRKEGQNVTLSCEQNLNHDAMYWYRQDPGQGLRLIYYSQIVNDFQKGDIAEGYSVSREKKESFPLTVTSAQKNPTAFYLCASSIVGVNQPQHFGDGTRLSIL.

This chain links TRBV28 with TRBJ2-1, with 10 bases matching TRBD2. Germline values: CDR1 MDHEN, CDR2 SYDVKM. V gave up 6 bases and J gave up 9 bases; unmatched junction bases: 11. This CDR3 has 15 residues. The CDR3, as DNA: TGTGCCAGCAGAACCTCAGCGGGGGGGATACCTGAGCAGTTCTTC. Protein sequence: CASRTSAGGIPEQFF. Full variable domain (outside the CDR3, taken from reference TRBV28 and TRBJ2-1): DVKVTQSSRYLVKRTGEKVFLECVQDMDHENMFWYRQDPGLGLRLIYFSYDVKMKEKGDIPEGYSVSREKKERFSLILESASTNQTSMYLCASRTSAGGIPEQFFGPGTRLTVL.

The chain joins TRBV10-1 to TRBJ1-1, with D hard to call. V dropped 0 bases and J dropped 1 base, with 15 bases sitting between them. The CDR3 contains 17 residues. Germline values: CDR1 WNHNN, CDR2 SYGVQD (reference sequence). The CDR3 loop reads CASSESVPGTGNTEAFF. CDR3 bases: TGCGCCAGCAGTGAGTCGGTCCCGGGAACGGGGAACACTGAAGCTTTCTTT.

This chain uses TRBV11-2 with TRBJ2-1, with a weak D call TRBD2 (6 bases). V shed 1 base and J shed 2 bases, with 21 bases lying between them. Germline loops: CDR1 SGHAT, CDR2 FQNNGV. This CDR3 region has 19 residues. The CDR3 DNA reads as TGTGCCAGCAGCTTAGTGATATTGCCTCTGACTAGTGCCTACAATGAGCAGTTCTTC. This encodes CASSLVILPLTSAYNEQFF.

This chain links TRBV28 with TRBJ1-1, with 8 positions matching TRBD1. V shed 3 bases, J shed 7 bases, and the junction held 7 bases outside the gene matches. Germline V gene lookup returns CDR1 MDHEN and CDR2 SYDVKM. This CDR3 comprises 14 residues. The CDR3 here is CASSFQGARVEAFF. CDR3 DNA: TGTGCCAGCAGTTTTCAGGGGGCTAGAGTTGAAGCTTTCTTT.

There are a few counts of this clone. This chain uses TRBV2 with TRBJ2-5; D unresolved. V was cut by 4 bases and J by 4 bases, with 4 bases left in between. CDR3 length: 11 amino acids. The germline V gene has CDR1 SNHLY and CDR2 FYNNEI. CDR3 sequence reads: CASSGRETQYF. The CDR3 bases are TGTGCCAGCAGTGGCAGAGAGACCCAGTACTTC.

The chain uses TRBV7-8 and TRBJ2-5; no definite D call. The length of the CDR3 is 14 residues. Germline V gene data show CDR1 as SGHVS and CDR2 as FQNEAQ. Deletions cut 6 bases from V and 1 base from J, with 12 bases between. CDR3 sequence (DNA): TGTGCCAGCAGTCGGCGGAAACTCCAAGAGACCCAGTACTTC. It translates to CASSRRKLQETQYF.

The V gene is TRBV12-5, the J gene TRBJ2-5, with 9 bases lining up with TRBD1. Germline CDR1 LGHNT, CDR2 FRNRAP. Trimming removed 2 bases from V and 5 bases from J; junction bases left unmatched: 6. The CDR3 totals 15 residues. CDR3 coding DNA: TGTGCTAGTGGTTTGCCAGGACAGGGGAGGGAGACCCAGTACTTC. This encodes CASGLPGQGRETQYF.

This clone turned up a few times. This sequence joins TRBV25-1 and TRBJ2-7, with 10 bases matching TRBD1. Germline V lookup: CDR1 MGHDK, CDR2 SYGVNS. V was pared by 9 bases and J by 5 bases, with 7 bases of the junction left unmatched. The CDR3 has 13 residues. The DNA for the CDR3 is TGTGCCAGTACCGGGACAGGGGCCCACGAGCAGTACTTC. Translation gives CASTGTGAHEQYF.

The V call is TRBV10-3, the J call TRBJ2-5, with 12 nucleotides matching TRBD1. With 5 bases clipped from V and 6 bases from J, the junction kept 10 bases outside the gene matches. Germline V lookup: CDR1 ENHRY, CDR2 SYGVKD. The CDR3 is 16 amino acids. In DNA form, the CDR3 reads TGTGCCATCAGTTTGAGGGGGACAGGGGGCCTGCAGACCCAGTACTTC. It specifies CAISLRGTGGLQTQYF.

CDR3: CAISGGGLGPGPTSLYEQYF. The CDR3 DNA reads as TGTGCCATCAGTGGGGGAGGGCTTGGTCCAGGCCCTACCTCACTCTACGAGCAGTACTTC. The V gene is TRBV10-3, the J gene TRBJ2-7; 7 nucleotides match TRBD2. The CDR3 extends over 20 amino acids. The V gene's germline CDR1 is ENHRY and CDR2 SYGVKD. V was pared by 4 bases and J by 3 bases, with 24 bases of the junction left unmatched.

The CDR3 DNA reads as TGCGCCAGCAGCCAAGCACTTTATAGCAATCAGCCCCAGCATTTT. Its protein is CASSQALYSNQPQHF. The rearrangement uses TRBV4-1 and TRBJ1-5; D call uncertain. V was pared by 1 base and J by 0 bases, with 7 bases between. Germline V lookup: CDR1 MGHRA, CDR2 YSYEKL. The length of the CDR3 is 15 residues.

This clone has only one observation. The rearrangement links TRBV7-7 to TRBJ2-7, with D maybe TRBD1 (5 bases). The V and J ends lost 1 base and 6 bases respectively, with 13 bases between them. CDR3 size: 14 residues. CDR1 is SSHAT and CDR2 is FNYEAQ in the germline V gene (reference sequence). The CDR3 DNA reads TGTGCCAGCAGCTTAGATCCAGGGTCAGGCGAGCAGTACTTC. It is translated as CASSLDPGSGEQYF.

The V call is TRBV28, the J call TRBJ1-5, with a tentative D call TRBD1 (5 bases). CDR1 and CDR2 (germline): MDHEN, SYDVKM. Trimming took off 4 bases at V and 4 bases at J, with 20 bases between the two ends. The CDR3 length is 17 residues. The CDR3: CASSSGGVGGRNQPQHF. CDR3 coding DNA: TGTGCCAGCAGTTCCGGCGGGGTTGGGGGAAGGAATCAGCCCCAGCATTTT. The full variable domain, in which reference TRBV28 and TRBJ1-5 provide the parts outside the CDR3, is DVKVTQSSRYLVKRTGEKVFLECVQDMDHENMFWYRQDPGLGLRLIYFSYDVKMKEKGDIPEGYSVSREKKERFSLILESASTNQTSMYLCASSSGGVGGRNQPQHFGDGTRLSIL.

This rearrangement joins TRBV11-3 to TRBJ2-2; D gene ambiguous. This CDR3 spans 14 amino acids. Germline V CDR1 and CDR2: SGHNT, YENEEA. Trimming removed 6 bases at V and 6 bases at J, with 14 bases between. CDR3 loop: CASRLYSQAGELFF. For the CDR3, the DNA is TGTGCCAGCAGATTATACTCTCAGGCCGGGGAGCTGTTTTTT.

This CDR3 reads CASSLVDNEQFF. CDR3 nucleotides: TGTGCCAGCAGTTTAGTAGACAATGAGCAGTTCTTC. The V gene is TRBV27, the J gene TRBJ2-1; D is ambiguous. Germline V gives CDR1 MNHEY, CDR2 SMNVEV (reference sequence). Deletions cut 2 bases from V and 5 bases from J, with 4 bases between. This CDR3 comprises 12 residues.

This chain joins TRBV5-1 and TRBJ2-2, with TRBD2 as a possible D gene (6 bases). Germline values: CDR1 SGHRS, CDR2 YFSETQ. V lost 6 bases, J lost 3 bases, and 18 bases lay in between. This CDR3 is built from 16 residues. CDR3 sequence (DNA): TGCGCCAGCACCATAGGTAGCGGAGCTTACACCGGGGAGCTGTTTTTT. It is translated as CASTIGSGAYTGELFF.

The J gene is TRBJ1-5, the V gene TRBV7-2; 11 bases fit TRBD1. Germline V lookup: CDR1 SGHTA, CDR2 FQGNSA. V shed 4 bases, J shed 4 bases, and the junction held 3 bases outside the gene matches. This CDR3 spans 15 amino acids. The CDR3 DNA reads as TGTGCCAGCAGCTGGGGACAGGGGGGAAATCAGCCCCAGCATTTT. Protein: CASSWGQGGNQPQHF.

The V and J genes are TRBV5-1 and TRBJ2-5; TRBD1 matches at 7 bases. Looked up from germline, CDR1 is SGHRS and CDR2 is YFSETQ. V shed 4 bases, J shed 4 bases, and the junction held 10 bases outside the gene matches. This CDR3 spans 15 amino acids. The CDR3 region has the DNA TGCGCCAGCAGCACATCCGGGACAGAAGGAGAGACCCAGTACTTC. Its protein is CASSTSGTEGETQYF.